This paragraph reports one TCR beta chain. The target antigen is unknown. The data stem from a study of T cell repertoires in cytomegalovirus infection. Study background: HLA-B-restricted CMV epitopes that are well studied, plus recently identified HLA-C-restricted ones, were used by the study.

Per the germline V gene, CDR1 is MGHDK and CDR2 is SYGVNS. This CDR3 comprises 14 residues. Trimming removed 1 base from V and 1 base from J, with 8 bases in between. TCRdb reprocessed the reads via MiXCR and lists one record per CDR3 protein. This table has 600,000 to 700,000 distinct CDR3 sequences, roughly 33% appearing once. Here the sequenced sample was cultured PBMCs, taken from culture after CMV antigen stimulation. J is TRBJ2-7 and V is TRBV25-1; D is unclear. The source of this sequence is a human donor in good health (CMV status not recorded). Some clones in this sample may be carry-over from other donors' samples. CDR3 protein: CASSELYPSYEQYF. The CDR3 nucleotides read TGTGCCAGCAGTGAATTGTACCCTTCCTACGAGCAGTACTTC.